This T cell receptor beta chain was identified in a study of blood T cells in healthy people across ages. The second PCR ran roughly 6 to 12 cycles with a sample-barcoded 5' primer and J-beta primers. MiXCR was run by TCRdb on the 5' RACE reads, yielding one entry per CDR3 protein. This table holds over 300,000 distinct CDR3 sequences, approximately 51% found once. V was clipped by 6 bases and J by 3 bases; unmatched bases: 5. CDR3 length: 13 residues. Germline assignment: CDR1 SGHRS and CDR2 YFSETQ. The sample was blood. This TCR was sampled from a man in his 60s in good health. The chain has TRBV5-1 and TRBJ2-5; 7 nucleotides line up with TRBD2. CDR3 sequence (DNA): TGCGCCAGCAAATACGGGGGGAAAGAGACCCAGTACTTC. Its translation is CASKYGGKETQYF. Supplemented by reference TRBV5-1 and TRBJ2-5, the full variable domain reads KAGVTQTPRYLIKTRGQQVTLSCSPISGHRSVSWYQQTPGQGLQFLFEYFSETQRNKGNFPGRFSGRQFSNSRSEMNVSTLELGDSALYLCASKYGGKETQYFGPGTRLLVL.